This T cell receptor beta chain was captured in a study of T-cell reconstitution after alpha-beta-depleted transplantation in children. General observations from the study: Newly generated T cells supplied most T-cell counts and diversity one year post-transplant. Where alpha-beta T cells came from about two months after transplant was reportedly several hundred expanded graft clones. The high TCRbeta diversity at day 60 in some patients came from surviving recipient T cells and thymic progenitors.

A TCRbeta library incorporating unique molecular identifiers was prepared. TCRdb reanalysed the PCR reads using MiXCR and keeps one entry per CDR3 protein. The sample contains some 840,000 distinct CDR3 sequences, about 15% of which appear only once. The CDR3 is 19 amino acids. The V gene's germline CDR1 is DFQATT and CDR2 SNEGSKA (reference sequence). The V and J ends lost 0 bases and 0 bases respectively, with 18 bases between them. This clonotype was seen more than once but under ten times. The target antigen is unknown. This sequence originates from a male patient under 18 who had a stem cell transplant for acute lymphoblastic leukemia, so the T cells may come from the graft donor. V gene TRBV20-1 combines with J gene TRBJ2-6; the D gene could be TRBD1 or TRBD2 (5 bases each). Source: PBMCs, mostly from graft donor cells, taken 360 days after TCRalphabeta/CD19-depleted stem cell transplant. This chain's CDR3 is CSARDLSRGSHSGANVLTF. In DNA, the CDR3 is TGCAGTGCTAGAGATCTTTCTCGGGGCAGTCACTCTGGGGCCAACGTCCTGACTTTC.